The T cell receptor beta chain described here comes from a study of identical twins. Overall study findings and caveats: It was possible that invariant MAIT and iNKT cells partly confounded the zero-insertion analyses. Instead of following the same donors, the conclusions were based on cross-sectional statistical analysis. The study found weaker excess twin sharing in beta out-of-frame sequences.

This clonotype was counted between two and nine times. Antigen specificity is unknown. One entry per CDR3 protein results from TCRdb running MiXCR on the 5' RACE reads. Seen here are nearly 900,000 distinct CDR3 sequences, 10% to 15% observed once, and the top ten hold around 1.5%. V lost 5 bases and J lost 10; bases outside the gene matches: 11. The CDR3 consists of 15 residues. Germline values: CDR1 SGHAT, CDR2 FQNNGV. This sample was also put to use in a study of yellow fever vaccine responses in identical twins. This second study notes: Twins' vaccine T cell responses reportedly seemed partly convergent and partly personalized.

The TCR was taken from a woman aged 18-35 years in good health. The chain is built from TRBV11-2 and TRBJ2-1; 10 bases line up with TRBD2. The sequenced material came from PBMCs. This CDR3 reads CASSPWGLASGEQFF. CDR3 DNA: TGTGCCAGCAGCCCCTGGGGACTAGCGTCCGGGGAGCAGTTCTTC.